Below, 26 T cell receptor beta chains from the same sample are listed, as sequenced in a study of blood T cell repertoires in COVID-19. The table came from immunoSEQ multiplex PCR; TCRdb's copy has only in-frame clones and leaves some out. The data show about 230,000 clones, about four fifths seen once. Material for sequencing was peripheral blood. The receptors come from a man aged 80 or over with acute or convalescent COVID-19.

Concerning this clone itself: Possible read error: a much larger clone is one base away. Here the CDR3 reads CASSSTGSSYNEQFF. The CDR3 nucleotides are TGTGCCAGCAGCTCCACAGGGAGCTCCTACAATGAGCAGTTCTTC. V is TRBV7-3 and J is TRBJ2-1; possible D gene TRBD1, 6 bases. Trimming pared 4 bases from V and 0 bases from J, leaving 10 bases between. The germline V gene has CDR1 SGHTA and CDR2 FQGTGA. The CDR3 length is 15 residues.

The chain joins TRBV24-1 to TRBJ2-7; 9 bases map to TRBD2. The CDR3 spans 15 residues. Per germline, CDR1 KGHDR and CDR2 SFDVKD. V was pared by 3 bases and J by 2 bases, with 4 bases of the junction left unmatched. CDR3 residues: CATSDGGRVPYEQYF. The CDR3 DNA reads as TGTGCCACCAGTGATGGCGGGAGGGTGCCCTACGAGCAGTACTTC.

The J gene is TRBJ1-2, the V gene TRBV6-6; D not certain. Per the germline V gene, CDR1 is MNHNY and CDR2 is SVGAGI (reference sequence). V lost 2 bases and J lost 5, with 12 bases in between. The CDR3 spans 14 residues. CDR3 amino acids: CASSYSREGYGYTF. The CDR3 nucleotides read TGTGCCAGCAGTTACAGTAGGGAGGGTTATGGCTACACCTTC.

The DNA for the CDR3 is TGTGCCAGCAGCTTAGCGCCACTAGCGGGGGGGCCAACAGATACGCAGTATTTT. Encoded protein: CASSLAPLAGGPTDTQYF. This chain links TRBV7-2 with TRBJ2-3; 13 nucleotides line up with TRBD2. Losses at the gene ends were 0 bases for V and 3 bases for J; bases not matched to a gene: 6. The CDR3 length is 18 residues. Germline assignment: CDR1 SGHTA and CDR2 FQGNSA.

The table lists this clone with a few counts. The chain is built from TRBV12-3 or TRBV12-4 and TRBJ2-1, with TRBD2 matching 8 bases. Trimming at V came to 2 bases and at J to 8 bases, leaving 2 bases not matched to a gene. The CDR3 loop spans 13 amino acids. Written as DNA, the CDR3 is TGTGCCAGCAGTTTAAGCGGGGGCTATGAGCAGTTCTTC. Translating it yields CASSLSGGYEQFF.

This clone was detected only once. The CDR3 here is CASSDRVGSEQYF. The CDR3 nucleotides read TGTGCCAGCTCGGACAGGGTAGGTTCCGAGCAGTACTTC. The rearrangement links TRBV6-5 to TRBJ2-7, with 8 positions matching TRBD1. Germline-derived CDR1 and CDR2 are MNHEY and SVGAGI. This CDR3 contains 13 residues. With 8 bases clipped from V and 6 bases from J, the junction kept 9 bases outside the gene matches.

The rearrangement joins TRBV5-1 to TRBJ1-2; TRBD1 agrees at 7 bases. J lost 6 bases, V lost 4 bases, and 6 bases had no gene match. The CDR3 loop spans 13 amino acids. CDR1 SGHRS and CDR2 YFSETQ come from the germline V gene. The CDR3 nucleotides read TGCGCCAGCAGCACAGGGGTTTTAGATGGCTACACCTTC. It specifies CASSTGVLDGYTF.

This chain uses TRBV25-1 with TRBJ1-4; D gene ambiguous. Per the germline V gene, CDR1 is MGHDK and CDR2 is SYGVNS. Trimming shortened V by 1 base and J by 0 bases, and 9 bases separated the two germline ends. The CDR3 sequence is 16 residues long. CDR3 coding DNA: TGTGCCAGCAGTGAATCGGGAGGGCCAACTAATGAAAAACTGTTTTTT. Translating it yields CASSESGGPTNEKLFF.

This clone is a singleton in its sample. This chain uses TRBV5-6 with TRBJ2-7; 7 bases match TRBD1. Germline lookup yields CDR1 SGHDT and CDR2 YYEEEE. Trimming took 4 bases from V and 4 from J; bases not matched to a gene: 8. The CDR3 consists of 14 residues. The CDR3 loop is CASSPGQVNYEQYF. The DNA for the CDR3 is TGTGCCAGCAGCCCAGGACAGGTAAATTACGAGCAGTACTTC.

This chain uses TRBV7-9 with TRBJ1-1, with 8 nucleotides matching TRBD1. The CDR3 length is 16 residues. Germline CDR1 SEHNR, CDR2 FQNEAQ (reference sequence). Trimming removed 0 bases from V and 1 base from J; junction bases left unmatched: 4. For the CDR3, the DNA is TGTGCCAGCAGCTTAGCGTCAGGGGGCGGGAACACTGAAGCTTTCTTT. Translation: CASSLASGGGNTEAFF. The complete variable domain, with remaining parts taken from reference TRBV7-9 and TRBJ1-1, reads DTGVSQNPRHKITKRGQNVTFRCDPISEHNRLYWYRQTLGQGPEFLTYFQNEAQLEKSRLLSDRFSAERPKGSFSTLEIQRTEQGDSAMYLCASSLASGGGNTEAFFGQGTRLTVV.

This chain joins TRBV5-4 and TRBJ1-6; 9 nucleotides agree with TRBD1. The junction had 13 bases not matched to a gene; V was cut back by 3 bases and J by 9 bases. The CDR3 is 17 residues long. Germline values: CDR1 SGHNT, CDR2 YYREEE (reference sequence). CDR3 amino acids: CASSSRGTGLSSSPLHF. The CDR3 DNA follows: TGTGCCAGCAGCTCCCGCGGGACAGGGCTTTCGTCTTCACCCCTCCACTTT.

The rearrangement joins TRBV27 to TRBJ2-1; 10 bases map to TRBD2. J lost 2 bases, V lost 4 bases, and 5 bases had no gene match. Germline-derived CDR1 and CDR2 are MNHEY and SMNVEV (reference sequence). This CDR3 comprises 16 residues. CDR3 bases: TGTGCCAGCAGTTCGATAAGCGGGGGGGCCTACAATGAGCAGTTCTTC. Amino acid sequence: CASSSISGGAYNEQFF.

This chain links TRBV2 with TRBJ1-6; TRBD1 is a possible D gene (5 bases). There are 15 residues in the CDR3. V was clipped by 0 bases and J by 9 bases, with 12 bases between them. Germline values: CDR1 SNHLY, CDR2 FYNNEI. The CDR3 spells CASSEARGGGSPLHF. CDR3 bases: TGTGCCAGCAGTGAAGCGCGGGGGGGAGGTTCACCCCTCCACTTT.

The chain employs TRBV6-6 and TRBJ2-1; D possibly corresponds to TRBD2 (5 bases). The CDR3 length is 14 residues. The V and J ends lost 8 bases and 0 bases respectively, with 11 bases between them. CDR1 is MNHNY and CDR2 is SVGAGI in the germline V gene (reference sequence). The CDR3 DNA is TGTGCCAGCTCCGTGGGGAGCTCCTACAATGAGCAGTTCTTC. Translated: CASSVGSSYNEQFF.

CDR3 residues: CASSIKEGTSGTEQFF. The CDR3 region has the DNA TGTGCCAGCAGCATTAAGGAGGGGACTAGCGGGACCGAGCAGTTCTTC. The chain joins TRBV21-1 to TRBJ2-1; TRBD2, the D gene given by the table, was not confirmed from the DNA. TRBV21-1 is designated a pseudogene. This CDR3 contains 16 residues.

J is TRBJ2-3 and V is TRBV28; the match to TRBD2 covers 10 bases. Per germline, CDR1 MDHEN and CDR2 SYDVKM. Germline trimming cut 11 bases from V and 7 bases from J; bases unmatched to any gene: 12. CDR3 length: 14 residues. The CDR3 is CAGRSGGAGYTQYF. CDR3 nucleotides: TGTGCCGGACGAAGCGGGGGGGCCGGTTATACGCAGTATTTT.

The gene calls are TRBV6-1 and TRBJ1-3; weak D call: TRBD1 (5 bases). Germline CDR1 and CDR2: MNHNS and SASEGT. V gave up 4 bases and J gave up 2 bases, with 15 bases separating them. The length of the CDR3 is 16 residues. The CDR3 DNA reads as TGTGCCAGCAGTGTCGCTGGGGGAGGGGCTGGAAACACCATATATTTT. Protein sequence: CASSVAGGGAGNTIYF.

V is TRBV7-9 and J is TRBJ2-3; the D gene is possibly TRBD2 (7 bases). Germline CDR1 and CDR2: SEHNR and FQNEAQ (reference sequence). The CDR3 is 13 residues long. Deletions cut 11 bases from V and 2 bases from J, with 14 bases between. Here the CDR3 reads CAGEGGVTDTQYF. In nucleotides, the CDR3 is TGTGCCGGAGAGGGGGGGGTCACAGATACGCAGTATTTT.

This clone has a handful of counts. The V gene is TRBV27, the J gene TRBJ2-7; TRBD2 aligns across 12 bases. This CDR3 spans 15 amino acids. The ends lost 6 bases at V and 4 bases at J; junction bases unmatched: 7. Per the germline V gene, CDR1 is MNHEY and CDR2 is SMNVEV (reference sequence). The CDR3 nucleotides read TGTGCCAGCAGGGGGCTAGCGGGAGGGATGTACGAGCAGTACTTC. Translating gives CASRGLAGGMYEQYF.

V gene TRBV2 combines with J gene TRBJ2-7; D possibly corresponds to TRBD1 (6 bases). The CDR3 extends over 12 amino acids. V dropped 6 bases and J dropped 3 bases, with 9 bases sitting between them. Germline lookup yields CDR1 SNHLY and CDR2 FYNNEI. CDR3 nucleotides: TGTGCCAGCAGGGAGGACAGCTACGAGCAGTACTTC. This codes for CASREDSYEQYF.

The V gene is TRBV18, the J gene TRBJ1-5; no clear D. Per the germline V gene, CDR1 is KGHSH and CDR2 is LQKENI. Trimming took 6 bases from V and 4 from J, leaving 10 bases between them. The CDR3 consists of 13 residues. DNA for the CDR3: TGTGCCAGCTCCACAAGTATGAATCAGCCCCAGCATTTT. It encodes CASSTSMNQPQHF.

J is TRBJ2-7 and V is TRBV5-6; 8 bases map to TRBD2. With V trimmed by 2 bases and J by 7 bases, 8 bases remained unmatched. The CDR3 is 14 amino acids. The germline gives CDR1 SGHDT, CDR2 YYEEEE. CDR3 loop: CASSFRGRSGEQYF. The CDR3 DNA is TGTGCCAGCAGCTTCCGCGGGAGGTCTGGTGAGCAGTACTTC.

The rearrangement joins TRBV5-1 to TRBJ2-5, with TRBD1 as a possible D gene (6 bases). CDR1 and CDR2 from the germline V gene are SGHRS and YFSETQ. The CDR3 runs 16 residues. The V end was cut by 0 bases, the J end by 4 bases, with 16 bases between. The CDR3 loop is CASSLELRQGRETQYF. CDR3 bases: TGCGCCAGCAGCTTGGAGTTAAGGCAGGGGAGAGAGACCCAGTACTTC. The whole variable domain, filled in from reference TRBV5-1 and TRBJ2-5, reads KAGVTQTPRYLIKTRGQQVTLSCSPISGHRSVSWYQQTPGQGLQFLFEYFSETQRNKGNFPGRFSGRQFSNSRSEMNVSTLELGDSALYLCASSLELRQGRETQYFGPGTRLLVL.

V usage is TRBV4-2 and J usage is TRBJ1-1; D is perhaps TRBD1 (5 bases). V lost 0 bases and J 0 bases, leaving 11 bases between the germline ends. The CDR3 covers 16 residues. Per the germline V gene, CDR1 is LGHNA and CDR2 is YNFKEQ. DNA of the CDR3: TGTGCCAGCAGCCAAGAGGGCGGACATATGAACACTGAAGCTTTCTTT. Its translation: CASSQEGGHMNTEAFF.

This clone was seen just once. Other DNA sequences from this sample encode an identical CDR3 as well. The V and J genes are TRBV18 and TRBJ1-2; 8 nucleotides line up with TRBD1. This CDR3 spans 15 amino acids. V shed 2 bases and J 2 bases; nucleotides not matched to a gene: 4. Germline lookup yields CDR1 KGHSH and CDR2 LQKENI. The CDR3 DNA is TGTGCCAGCTCACCAGGGACAGGCGCCAACTATGGCTACACCTTC. Translating gives CASSPGTGANYGYTF.

This chain joins TRBV28 and TRBJ2-1; 7 bases match TRBD1. V trimming: 8 bases; J trimming: 4 bases; junction bases outside the gene matches: 8. There are 14 residues in the CDR3. From germline, CDR1 is MDHEN and CDR2 SYDVKM. DNA of the CDR3: TGTGCCAGCGATTCAGGGGGACCTTACAATGAGCAGTTCTTC. It specifies CASDSGGPYNEQFF. The full variable domain, rest sourced from reference TRBV28 and TRBJ2-1, is DVKVTQSSRYLVKRTGEKVFLECVQDMDHENMFWYRQDPGLGLRLIYFSYDVKMKEKGDIPEGYSVSREKKERFSLILESASTNQTSMYLCASDSGGPYNEQFFGPGTRLTVL.